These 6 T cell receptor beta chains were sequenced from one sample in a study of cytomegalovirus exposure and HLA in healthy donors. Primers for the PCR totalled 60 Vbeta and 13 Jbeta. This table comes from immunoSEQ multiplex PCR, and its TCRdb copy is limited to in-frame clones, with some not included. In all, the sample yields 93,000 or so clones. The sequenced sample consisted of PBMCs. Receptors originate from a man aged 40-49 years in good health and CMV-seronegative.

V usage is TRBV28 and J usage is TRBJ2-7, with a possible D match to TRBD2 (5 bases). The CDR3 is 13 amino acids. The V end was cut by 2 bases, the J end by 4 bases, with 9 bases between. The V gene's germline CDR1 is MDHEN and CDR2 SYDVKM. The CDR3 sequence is CASSLVGGYEQYF. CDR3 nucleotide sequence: TGTGCCAGCAGTTTAGTTGGCGGGTACGAGCAGTACTTC. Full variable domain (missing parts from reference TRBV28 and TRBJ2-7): DVKVTQSSRYLVKRTGEKVFLECVQDMDHENMFWYRQDPGLGLRLIYFSYDVKMKEKGDIPEGYSVSREKKERFSLILESASTNQTSMYLCASSLVGGYEQYFGPGTRLTVT.

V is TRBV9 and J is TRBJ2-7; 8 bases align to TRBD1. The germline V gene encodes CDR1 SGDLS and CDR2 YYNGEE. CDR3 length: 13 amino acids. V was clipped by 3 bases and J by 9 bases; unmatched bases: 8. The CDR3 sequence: CASSDGQGTGQYF. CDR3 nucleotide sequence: TGTGCCAGCAGCGACGGACAGGGAACCGGGCAGTACTTC. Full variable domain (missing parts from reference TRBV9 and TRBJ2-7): DSGVTQTPKHLITATGQRVTLRCSPRSGDLSVYWYQQSLDQGLQFLIQYYNGEERAKGNILERFSAQQFPDLHSELNLSSLELGDSALYFCASSDGQGTGQYFGPGTRLTVT.

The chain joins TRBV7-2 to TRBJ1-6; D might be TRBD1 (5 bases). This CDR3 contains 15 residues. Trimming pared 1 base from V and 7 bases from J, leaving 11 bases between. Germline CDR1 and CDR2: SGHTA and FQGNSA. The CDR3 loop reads CASSLEARVNSPLHF. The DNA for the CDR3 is TGTGCCAGCAGCTTAGAAGCCAGGGTGAATTCACCCCTCCACTTT.

Written as DNA, the CDR3 is TGCAGCCGAGGTTCGGAGACCCAGTACTTC. Its translation is CSRGSETQYF. The chain uses TRBV20-1 and TRBJ2-5, with D unclear. Germline CDR1 is DFQATT and CDR2 is SNEGSKA (reference sequence). CDR3 length: 10 amino acids.

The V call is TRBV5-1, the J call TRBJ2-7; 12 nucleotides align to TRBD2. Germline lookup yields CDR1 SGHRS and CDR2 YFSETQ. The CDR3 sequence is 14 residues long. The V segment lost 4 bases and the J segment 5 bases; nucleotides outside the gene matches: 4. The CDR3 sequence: CASSPRTSGNEQYF. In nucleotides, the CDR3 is TGCGCCAGCAGCCCTCGGACTAGCGGGAACGAGCAGTACTTC.

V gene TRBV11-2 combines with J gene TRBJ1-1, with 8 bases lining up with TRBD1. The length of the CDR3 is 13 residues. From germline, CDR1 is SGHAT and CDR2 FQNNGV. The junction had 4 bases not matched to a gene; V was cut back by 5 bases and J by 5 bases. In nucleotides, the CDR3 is TGTGCCAGCAGCACCGACAGGGGAACTGAAGCTTTCTTT. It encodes CASSTDRGTEAFF.